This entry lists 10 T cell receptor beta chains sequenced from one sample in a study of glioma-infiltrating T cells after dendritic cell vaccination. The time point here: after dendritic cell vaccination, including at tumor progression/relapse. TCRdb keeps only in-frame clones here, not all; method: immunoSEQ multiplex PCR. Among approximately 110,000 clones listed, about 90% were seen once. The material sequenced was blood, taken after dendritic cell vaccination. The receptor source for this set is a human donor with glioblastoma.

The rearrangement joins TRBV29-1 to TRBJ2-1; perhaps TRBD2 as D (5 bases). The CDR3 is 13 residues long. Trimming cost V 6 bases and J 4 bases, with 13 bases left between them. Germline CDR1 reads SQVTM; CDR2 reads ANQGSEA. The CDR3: CSVKTRGYNEQFF. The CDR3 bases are TGCAGCGTCAAAACGAGAGGGTACAATGAGCAGTTCTTC.

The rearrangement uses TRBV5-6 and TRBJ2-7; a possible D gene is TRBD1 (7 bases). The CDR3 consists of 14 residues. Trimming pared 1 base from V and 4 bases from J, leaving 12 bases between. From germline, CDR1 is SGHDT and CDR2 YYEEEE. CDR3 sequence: CASSLSRGAYEQYF. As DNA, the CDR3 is TGTGCCAGCAGCTTGAGCAGGGGGGCTTACGAGCAGTACTTC.

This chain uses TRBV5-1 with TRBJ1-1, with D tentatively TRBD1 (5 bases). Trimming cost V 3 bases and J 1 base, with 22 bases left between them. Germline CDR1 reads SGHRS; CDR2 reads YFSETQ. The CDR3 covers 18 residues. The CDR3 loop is CASSSHQTLRQTNTEAFF. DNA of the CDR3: TGCGCCAGCAGCTCCCACCAAACCCTAAGACAGACGAACACTGAAGCTTTCTTT.

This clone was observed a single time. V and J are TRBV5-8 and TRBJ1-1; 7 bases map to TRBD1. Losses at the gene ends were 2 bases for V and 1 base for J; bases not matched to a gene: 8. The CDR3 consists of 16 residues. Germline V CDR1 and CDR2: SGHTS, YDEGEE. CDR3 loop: CASSFLQGMGNTEAFF. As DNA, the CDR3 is TGTGCCAGCAGCTTTCTACAGGGGATGGGGAACACTGAAGCTTTCTTT.

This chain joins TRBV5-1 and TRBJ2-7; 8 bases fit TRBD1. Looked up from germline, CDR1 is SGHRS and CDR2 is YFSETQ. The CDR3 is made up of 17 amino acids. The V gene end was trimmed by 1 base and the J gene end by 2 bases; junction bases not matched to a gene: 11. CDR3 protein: CASSLRSTGTGPYEQYF. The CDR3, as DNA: TGCGCCAGCAGCTTGAGAAGCACCGGGACAGGCCCCTACGAGCAGTACTTC. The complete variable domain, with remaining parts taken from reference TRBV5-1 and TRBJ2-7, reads KAGVTQTPRYLIKTRGQQVTLSCSPISGHRSVSWYQQTPGQGLQFLFEYFSETQRNKGNFPGRFSGRQFSNSRSEMNVSTLELGDSALYLCASSLRSTGTGPYEQYFGPGTRLTVT.

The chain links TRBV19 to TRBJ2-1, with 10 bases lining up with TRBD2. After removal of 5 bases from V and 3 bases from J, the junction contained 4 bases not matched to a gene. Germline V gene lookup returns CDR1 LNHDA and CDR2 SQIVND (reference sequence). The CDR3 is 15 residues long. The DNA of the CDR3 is TGTGCCAGTAGTGGGCGACTAGCGGGCTACAATGAGCAGTTCTTC. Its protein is CASSGRLAGYNEQFF.

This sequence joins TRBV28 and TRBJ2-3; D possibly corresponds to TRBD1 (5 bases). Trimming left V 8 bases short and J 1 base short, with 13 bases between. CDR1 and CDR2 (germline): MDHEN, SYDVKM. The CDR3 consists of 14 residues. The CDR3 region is CASGPSRGTDTQYF. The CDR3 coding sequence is TGTGCCAGCGGACCGAGCAGGGGCACAGATACGCAGTATTTT.

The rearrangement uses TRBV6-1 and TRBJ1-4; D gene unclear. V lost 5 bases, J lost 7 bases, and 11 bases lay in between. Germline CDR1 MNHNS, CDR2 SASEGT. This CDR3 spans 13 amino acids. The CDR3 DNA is TGTGCCAGCAGTACCCAGGCTTCTGAAAAACTGTTTTTT. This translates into CASSTQASEKLFF.

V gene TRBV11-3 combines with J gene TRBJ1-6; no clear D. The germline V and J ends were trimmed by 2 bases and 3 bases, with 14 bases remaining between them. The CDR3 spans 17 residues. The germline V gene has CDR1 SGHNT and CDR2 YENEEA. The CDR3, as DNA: TGTGCCAGCAGCTTATCCCACAGAAAGGTCTATAATTCACCCCTCCACTTT. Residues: CASSLSHRKVYNSPLHF.

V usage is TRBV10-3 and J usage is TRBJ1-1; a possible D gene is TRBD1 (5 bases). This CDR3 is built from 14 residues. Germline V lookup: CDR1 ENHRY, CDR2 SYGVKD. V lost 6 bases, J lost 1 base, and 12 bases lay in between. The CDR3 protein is CAIRQGTENTEAFF. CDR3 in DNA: TGTGCCATCAGGCAGGGAACCGAGAACACTGAAGCTTTCTTT.